Each of the 14 T cell receptor beta chains below was sequenced from the same sample in a study of blood T cell repertoires in COVID-19. Only in-frame clones appear in the TCRdb table, and some are missing; sequencing was by immunoSEQ multiplex PCR. Of fewer than 500,000 clones in the sample, approximately 88% were seen once. Sequenced input: PBMCs or T cells enriched from blood (not recorded which). These receptors were taken from a woman aged 25 to 39 with acute COVID-19.

This rearrangement joins TRBV9 to TRBJ1-3; 7 bases line up with TRBD1. Germline CDR1 reads SGDLS; CDR2 reads YYNGEE. There are 15 residues in the CDR3. The V and J ends lost 1 base and 3 bases, in that order; junction bases with no gene match: 4. CDR3 loop: CASSVTGVGGNTIYF. The CDR3 region has the DNA TGTGCCAGCAGCGTAACAGGGGTTGGTGGAAACACCATATATTTT. The full variable domain, in which reference TRBV9 and TRBJ1-3 provide the parts outside the CDR3, is DSGVTQTPKHLITATGQRVTLRCSPRSGDLSVYWYQQSLDQGLQFLIQYYNGEERAKGNILERFSAQQFPDLHSELNLSSLELGDSALYFCASSVTGVGGNTIYFGEGSWLTVV.

This sequence joins TRBV29-1 and TRBJ1-2; 10 bases are a match to TRBD1. The CDR3 spans 14 residues. Germline CDR1 and CDR2: SQVTM and ANQGSEA. With 7 bases clipped from V and 2 bases from J, the junction kept 7 bases outside the gene matches. In DNA form, the CDR3 reads TGCAGCGCTCTGACAGGGGGCGCGAACTATGGCTACACCTTC. Protein sequence: CSALTGGANYGYTF.

CDR3 DNA: TGTGCCAGCAGCTCCCTCCTTTCCTACGAGCAGTACTTC. Translation gives CASSSLLSYEQYF. J is TRBJ2-7 and V is TRBV3-1 (or the pseudogene TRBV3-2); D is unclear. Per germline, CDR1 LGHDT and CDR2 YNNKEL (reference sequence). The CDR3 sequence is 13 residues long. Trimming left V 5 bases short and J 1 base short, with 9 bases between.

Details on this clone: Other nucleotide sequences from this sample produce the same CDR3. The chain couples TRBV10-3 to TRBJ1-1, with 7 bases aligning to TRBD1. Germline V CDR1 and CDR2: ENHRY, SYGVKD. This CDR3 spans 13 amino acids. Trimming cost V 4 bases and J 1 base; bases outside gene matches: 0. The CDR3 bases are TGTGCCATCAGTGGGACAGGGAACACTGAAGCTTTCTTT. This gives the protein CAISGTGNTEAFF.

The chain carries TRBV28 and TRBJ1-6, with D tentatively TRBD1 (5 bases). Trimming shortened V by 2 bases and J by 10 bases, and 12 bases separated the two germline ends. CDR1 and CDR2 (germline): MDHEN, SYDVKM. This CDR3 is 14 amino acids long. The CDR3 region has the DNA TGTGCCAGCAGTTTAGGCAGGGCGGGATCACCCCTCCACTTT. This encodes CASSLGRAGSPLHF. Full variable domain (rest looked up from reference TRBV28 and TRBJ1-6): DVKVTQSSRYLVKRTGEKVFLECVQDMDHENMFWYRQDPGLGLRLIYFSYDVKMKEKGDIPEGYSVSREKKERFSLILESASTNQTSMYLCASSLGRAGSPLHFGNGTRLTVT.

The rearrangement links TRBV7-6 to TRBJ2-2, with D possibly matching TRBD2 (6 bases). V was pared by 6 bases and J by 1 base, with 9 bases between. The germline V gene has CDR1 SGHVS and CDR2 FNYEAQ. This CDR3 comprises 14 residues. CDR3 nucleotides: TGTGCCAGCAGACTAGCCGGGAACACCGGGGAGCTGTTTTTT. It translates to CASRLAGNTGELFF.

This chain connects TRBV21-1 to TRBJ1-2; TRBD1 was called by the table and not checked on the DNA. TRBV21-1 is marked as a pseudogene. This CDR3 has 16 amino acids. In nucleotides, the CDR3 is TGTGCCAGCATCGGTTGCGTCCGGGACAGCTATTATGGCTACACCTTC. Its protein is CASIGCVRDSYYGYTF.

The gene calls are TRBV6-5 and TRBJ2-7; tentatively, D is TRBD1 (6 bases). V dropped 11 bases and J dropped 2 bases, with 19 bases sitting between them. The CDR3 covers 14 residues. The germline gives CDR1 MNHEY, CDR2 SVGAGI. In nucleotides, the CDR3 is TGTGCCGGCACCGACAGGTCAAGGCCCTACGAGCAGTACTTC. It codes for CAGTDRSRPYEQYF.

This sequence joins TRBV10-1 and TRBJ1-1; 8 bases are shared with TRBD1. The CDR3 is made up of 17 amino acids. V was clipped by 3 bases and J by 7 bases; unmatched bases: 16. The germline V gene encodes CDR1 WNHNN and CDR2 SYGVQD (reference sequence). CDR3 residues: CASSEGFGQGSLGEAFF. CDR3 coding DNA: TGCGCCAGCAGTGAAGGGTTCGGACAGGGAAGTCTAGGTGAAGCTTTCTTT.

The rearrangement links TRBV4-1 to TRBJ1-6; D gene ambiguous. The CDR3 loop spans 15 amino acids. Germline assignment: CDR1 MGHRA and CDR2 YSYEKL. V shed 5 bases and J shed 7 bases, with 15 bases lying between them. This CDR3 is CASSAQTTRNSPLHF. CDR3 nucleotide sequence: TGCGCCAGCAGCGCCCAGACAACCCGAAATTCACCCCTCCACTTT.

The rearrangement links TRBV6-1 to TRBJ1-5; possibly TRBD1 for D (6 bases). The CDR3 has 16 amino acids. The germline V gene encodes CDR1 MNHNS and CDR2 SASEGT. V was cut by 2 bases and J by 0 bases, with 11 bases left in between. CDR3: CASSEFGQFSNQPQHF. The CDR3 DNA follows: TGTGCCAGCAGTGAATTTGGACAGTTTAGCAATCAGCCCCAGCATTTT.

The CDR3 DNA reads as TGTGCCAGCAGCTTTGTTCGAGGGGCGGGGAGTGAAAAACTGTTTTTT. Translating it yields CASSFVRGAGSEKLFF. The chain links TRBV7-9 to TRBJ1-4; perhaps TRBD1 as D (5 bases). The length of the CDR3 is 16 residues. V lost 3 bases and J lost 7, with 18 bases in between. In germline, CDR1 is SEHNR, CDR2 FQNEAQ (reference sequence).

The rearrangement links TRBV29-1 to TRBJ2-7; 10 bases map to TRBD2. Germline loops: CDR1 SQVTM, CDR2 ANQGSEA. The V segment lost 4 bases and the J segment 4 bases; nucleotides outside the gene matches: 7. This CDR3 spans 14 amino acids. CDR3: CSVVLSGGVYEQYF. The CDR3, as DNA: TGCAGCGTTGTACTCAGCGGGGGGGTTTACGAGCAGTACTTC.

The chain carries TRBV10-3 and TRBJ1-2, with D uncertain. Germline V gives CDR1 ENHRY, CDR2 SYGVKD. This CDR3 comprises 13 residues. V was shortened by 6 bases and J by 6 bases, with 14 bases between the two germline ends. The CDR3 region has the DNA TGTGCCATCAGCCCTACCCTTGCGGATGGCTACACCTTC. Translated, it gives CAISPTLADGYTF.